These T cell receptor beta chains were read from a single sample in a study of blood T cell repertoires in COVID-19. This table comes from immunoSEQ multiplex PCR, and its TCRdb copy is limited to in-frame clones, with some not included. The sample consists of over 150,000 clones, approximately 85% of them appearing once. The sample taken for sequencing was peripheral blood. These receptors all come from a man aged 55 to 69 with COVID-19, enrolled during active disease. The CDR3 runs from the conserved cysteine through the conserved F or W. D genes are given only for firm matches. The listing skips clone size in some rows; elsewhere it reads once, few, many or a size class.

d_gene,abundance,j_gene,v_gene,CDR3aa,CDR3nt
TRBD1,-,TRBJ2-2,TRBV5-4,CASSFSGQGSFSGELFF,TGTGCCAGCAGCTTTTCTGGACAGGGTTCTTTTTCCGGGGAGCTGTTTTTT
TRBD2,-,TRBJ2-1,TRBV7-2,CASSLEGGGAWNEQFF,TGTGCCAGCAGCTTAGAGGGCGGGGGGGCCTGGAATGAGCAGTTCTTC
TRBD1,-,TRBJ2-4,TRBV28,CASSPGQGGTFQYF,TGTGCCAGCAGCCCTGGACAGGGAGGAACATTTCAGTACTTC
-,-,TRBJ1-5,TRBV3-1/TRBV3-2,CASSQGVGGNQPQHF,TGTGCCAGCAGCCAAGGGGTAGGGGGCAATCAGCCCCAGCATTTT
TRBD1,-,TRBJ1-1,TRBV7-3,CASTQTGGITEAFF,TGTGCCAGCACCCAGACAGGGGGGATCACTGAAGCTTTCTTT
TRBD1,-,TRBJ1-2,TRBV5-6,CASSYSGTGSYGYTF,TGTGCCAGCAGCTATTCCGGGACAGGAAGCTATGGCTACACCTTC
-,-,TRBJ2-5,TRBV7-3,CASSFGGPQETQYF,TGTGCCAGCAGCTTCGGGGGGCCCCAAGAGACCCAGTACTTC
TRBD1,-,TRBJ2-7,TRBV7-3,CASSIQPGQGFEQYF,TGTGCCAGCAGTATTCAGCCGGGACAGGGGTTCGAGCAGTACTTC
-,-,TRBJ2-7,TRBV5-6,CASSLVQGSYEQYF,TGTGCCAGCAGCTTAGTCCAGGGGAGCTACGAGCAGTACTTC
TRBD1,-,TRBJ1-2,TRBV5-6,CASSLVQGNNYGYTF,TGTGCCAGCAGCTTGGTACAGGGGAACAACTATGGCTACACCTTC
-,-,TRBJ1-1,TRBV12-5,CASGRQEFTEAFF,TGTGCTAGTGGTCGACAGGAGTTCACTGAAGCTTTCTTT
-,-,TRBJ1-5,TRBV2,CASSDYRSSNQPQHF,TGTGCCAGCAGTGATTACAGGAGTAGCAATCAGCCCCAGCATTTT
TRBD1,few,TRBJ2-7,TRBV4-3,CASSQGTGLYEQYF,TGCGCCAGCAGCCAGGGGACAGGGCTCTACGAGCAGTACTTC
TRBD1,-,TRBJ1-1,TRBV6-1,CASSEAEDRGDTEAFF,TGTGCCAGCAGTGAAGCCGAGGACAGGGGGGACACTGAAGCTTTCTTT
-,-,TRBJ2-2,TRBV27,CASRGTLASSTGELFF,TGTGCCAGCAGGGGGACTCTAGCATCGAGCACCGGGGAGCTGTTTTTT
-,-,TRBJ1-5,TRBV3-1/TRBV3-2,CASSQFSDSNQPQHF,TGTGCCAGCAGCCAATTCAGCGATAGCAATCAGCCCCAGCATTTT
TRBD1,-,TRBJ1-1,TRBV27,CASRLKGQRLTEAFF,TGTGCCAGCAGACTAAAGGGACAGCGGTTGACTGAAGCTTTCTTT
TRBD2,-,TRBJ2-2,TRBV14,CASSQDRGLAGSSGELFF,TGTGCCAGCAGCCAAGATCGGGGGCTAGCGGGATCGTCCGGGGAGCTGTTTTTT
-,-,TRBJ2-3,TRBV19,CASSIQDSSTDTQYF,TGTGCCAGTAGTATTCAGGACAGTAGCACAGATACGCAGTATTTT
TRBD1,-,TRBJ1-4,TRBV18,CASSPDRAGFEKLFF,TGTGCCAGCTCACCGGACAGGGCCGGCTTTGAAAAACTGTTTTTT
-,-,TRBJ2-5,TRBV24-1,CATSPADSRGETQYF,TGTGCCACCTCACCAGCGGACTCCAGAGGAGAGACCCAGTACTTC
-,few,TRBJ2-5,TRBV2,CASRGGRETQYF,TGTGCCAGCAGGGGGGGGCGTGAGACCCAGTACTTC
TRBD1,-,TRBJ1-1,TRBV19,CASRQDRDTEAFF,TGTGCCAGCAGACAAGACAGGGACACTGAAGCTTTCTTT
-,-,TRBJ2-3,TRBV18,CASQTASTDTQYF,TGTGCCAGCCAGACAGCTTCTACAGATACGCAGTATTTT
-,few,TRBJ1-2,TRBV9,CASSPGSNYGYTF,TGTGCCAGCAGCCCTGGGAGTAACTATGGCTACACCTTC
-,few,TRBJ1-1,TRBV15,CATSRDRRLVGDTEAFF,TGTGCCACCAGCAGAGATCGGCGGCTGGTAGGGGACACTGAAGCTTTCTTT
-,-,TRBJ1-1,TRBV5-6,CASSLLNRMNTEAFF,TGTGCCAGCAGCTTGTTGAATAGAATGAACACTGAAGCTTTCTTT
TRBD1,-,TRBJ2-1,TRBV24-1,CATSDPGTGNINEQFF,TGTGCCACCAGTGACCCCGGGACAGGGAACATCAATGAGCAGTTCTTC
TRBD2,-,TRBJ2-1,TRBV28,CASSFPHRTSGDYNEQFF,TGTGCCAGCAGTTTTCCCCACCGGACTAGCGGGGACTACAATGAGCAGTTCTTC